A single sample is the source of the 14 T cell receptor beta chains below, sequenced in a study of low-dose radiotherapy and immunotherapy resistance in tumors. As to time point: before trial treatment. Gene-specific TRAV and TRBV primers were used for first-strand cDNA, covering alpha and beta chains. TCR amplification involved 20 PCR cycles with a constant-region primer and V-primer adapter. TCRdb fed the reads into MiXCR, producing one record per CDR3 protein. The table has under 90,000 distinct CDR3 sequences, about 18% seen once. The sample here was PBMCs, taken before treatment. The receptors stem from a male donor with prostate cancer.

The chain carries TRBV27 and TRBJ2-3, with 9 positions matching TRBD2. Trimming at V came to 7 bases and at J to 6 bases, leaving 14 bases not matched to a gene. From germline, CDR1 is MNHEY and CDR2 SMNVEV (reference sequence). This CDR3 spans 16 amino acids. The CDR3 sequence: CASTPEAGGGGDTQYF. The CDR3 nucleotides are TGTGCCAGCACCCCCGAAGCGGGCGGGGGGGGGGATACGCAGTATTTT.

This clonotype showed up just a few times. J is TRBJ2-7 and V is TRBV5-4; 8 nucleotides align to TRBD1. Germline values: CDR1 SGHNT, CDR2 YYREEE (reference sequence). This CDR3 is built from 15 residues. J gave up 6 bases and V 4 bases, and 12 bases lay outside the gene matches. This CDR3 reads CASSHAAGGPGEQYF. CDR3 sequence (DNA): TGTGCCAGCAGCCATGCGGCAGGGGGCCCCGGCGAGCAGTACTTC.

This clonotype occurred many times. The J gene is TRBJ2-7, the V gene TRBV27, with 8 bases matching TRBD1. The CDR3 contains 15 residues. V was pared by 3 bases and J by 6 bases, with 10 bases of the junction left unmatched. In germline, CDR1 is MNHEY, CDR2 SMNVEV (reference sequence). The CDR3 DNA sequence: TGTGCCAGCAGTTTTTTGCAGGGGGCGCGGTCCGAGCAGTACTTC. Protein product: CASSFLQGARSEQYF.

In its sample, this clonotype was seen many times. The V call is TRBV20-1, the J call TRBJ1-2, with D possibly being TRBD1 (6 bases). Trimming pared 3 bases from V and 5 bases from J, leaving 13 bases between. Germline values: CDR1 DFQATT, CDR2 SNEGSKA (reference sequence). The CDR3 has 13 amino acids. The CDR3 DNA reads TGCAGTGCTAGGCAACAGGGAGATTATGGCTACACCTTC. Residues: CSARQQGDYGYTF.

This chain connects TRBV5-6 to TRBJ1-4; D is unresolved. Germline V gene data show CDR1 as SGHDT and CDR2 as YYEEEE. The V and J ends lost 0 bases and 8 bases respectively, with 8 bases between them. The CDR3 runs to 13 residues. The DNA of the CDR3 is TGTGCCAGCAGCTTGGGCGGCCCCGAAAAACTGTTTTTT. Amino acids: CASSLGGPEKLFF.

On this clonotype itself: It may be a read error: a sequence one base away is much more abundant. This rearrangement joins TRBV12-3 or TRBV12-4 to TRBJ2-7; 9 bases are shared with TRBD1. After removal of 3 bases from V and 7 bases from J, the junction contained 13 bases not matched to a gene. The CDR3 runs to 16 residues. The CDR3, as DNA: TGTGCCAGCAGTTTGGTTGTGGGACAGGGAGTTGCTGAGCAGTACTTC. It codes for CASSLVVGQGVAEQYF.

This clonotype was observed at least ten times. The V call is TRBV27, the J call TRBJ1-1, with D maybe TRBD1 (6 bases). Germline values: CDR1 MNHEY, CDR2 SMNVEV (reference sequence). The ends were cut back, 4 bases at V and 1 base at J, with 7 bases in the middle. The CDR3 covers 13 residues. CDR3 in amino acids: CASSSQGNTEAFF. The CDR3 DNA follows: TGTGCCAGCAGTTCACAGGGGAACACTGAAGCTTTCTTT.

This clonotype was seen at least ten times. This sequence joins TRBV5-1 and TRBJ1-2, with TRBD1 identical over 7 bases. Germline CDR1 SGHRS, CDR2 YFSETQ. The length of the CDR3 is 17 residues. Trimming removed 3 bases from V and 0 bases from J; junction bases left unmatched: 11. CDR3 nucleotide sequence: TGCGCCAGCAGCTCACAGGGGATTTTCTCTTCTAACTATGGCTACACCTTC. Amino acids: CASSSQGIFSSNYGYTF.

The chain joins TRBV3-1 to TRBJ1-5, with TRBD1 as a possible D gene (6 bases). Deletions cut 3 bases from V and 6 bases from J, with 21 bases between. The length of the CDR3 is 17 residues. Germline V gene lookup returns CDR1 LGHDT and CDR2 YNNKEL (reference sequence). In nucleotides, the CDR3 is TGTGCCAGCAGCCAGGGATTGGGGGCAGGGTCTTCTCAGCCCCAGCATTTT. It translates to CASSQGLGAGSSQPQHF.

This clonotype was observed many times. This chain joins TRBV4-1 and TRBJ2-1; 9 bases match TRBD2. This CDR3 region has 14 residues. CDR1 and CDR2 from the germline V gene are MGHRA and YSYEKL. V lost 1 base and J lost 9; bases outside the gene matches: 4. For the CDR3, the DNA is TGCGCCAGCAGCCAAGCGGGACTAGCTATTGAGCAGTTCTTC. It specifies CASSQAGLAIEQFF.

The V call is TRBV2, the J call TRBJ2-5, with D tentatively TRBD1 or TRBD2 (5 bases each). Looked up from germline, CDR1 is SNHLY and CDR2 is FYNNEI. The CDR3 loop spans 12 amino acids. Trimming shortened V by 10 bases and J by 5 bases, and 14 bases separated the two germline ends. CDR3 loop: CATPRGTETQYF. The CDR3 DNA sequence: TGTGCCACCCCCCGAGGGACCGAGACCCAGTACTTC.

This clonotype was observed at least ten times. At one end, the junction sequence differs from germline, possibly due to a read error. The chain uses TRBV7-7 and TRBJ2-1; TRBD1 matches at 10 bases. The CDR3 is made up of 16 amino acids. Germline V gene sequence: CDR1 SSHAT, CDR2 FNYEAQ (reference sequence). The DNA of the CDR3 is TGTGCTAGCAGCTTAGGGCCCGGGACAGGGGACAATGAGCAGTTCTTC. Translating it yields CASSLGPGTGDNEQFF.

This clonotype has ten or more counts. The chain has TRBV11-3 and TRBJ2-1; 9 bases match TRBD1. CDR1 is SGHNT and CDR2 is YENEEA in the germline V gene. Losses at the gene ends were 2 bases for V and 6 bases for J; bases not matched to a gene: 5. The CDR3 loop spans 15 amino acids. The CDR3 sequence: CASSLWTGVGNEQFF. DNA for the CDR3: TGTGCCAGCAGCTTATGGACAGGGGTTGGCAATGAGCAGTTCTTC.

This clonotype has ten or more counts. V and J are TRBV6-2 or TRBV6-3 and TRBJ2-3; TRBD2 is a possible D gene (6 bases). CDR1 is MNHEY and CDR2 is SVGEGT in the germline V gene. The V and J ends lost 6 bases and 2 bases respectively, with 12 bases between them. The CDR3 runs to 14 residues. CDR3 nucleotides: TGTGCCAGCAGGGTAACTAGCCCCACAGATACGCAGTATTTT. It yields the protein CASRVTSPTDTQYF.